This entry lists 28 T cell receptor beta chains sequenced from one sample in a study of shared clonotypes between healthy human individuals (dated by TCRdb to 2020 to 2022). CD8 naive samples were CD45RO-negative cells positively selected for CCR7, giving a CD45RA+CCR7+ population that excluded TemRA cells. Library preparation was by the immunoSEQ multiplex PCR assay. Not all clones reach the TCRdb copy of this immuneACCESS table, which keeps in-frame sequences only. Checked studies attribute under half of the gap to unresolved V genes and leave the rest unexplained. The sample table records approximately 840,000 clones; about 97% of these occur just once. Roughly 0.23% of the sample goes to the ten largest clones. Material for sequencing was naive CD8+ T cells sorted from blood. This specimen's cell subset or site label, per the study, means: CD45RA+CCR7+. The receptors derive from a man between 25 and 39 years old in good health.

The chain joins TRBV4-1 to TRBJ2-7; TRBD1 matches at 8 bases. V lost 0 bases to trimming and J lost 5 bases; unmatched junction nucleotides: 15. This CDR3 contains 18 residues. Looked up from germline, CDR1 is MGHRA and CDR2 is YSYEKL. CDR3 sequence: CASSQEPGTGPHYDEQYF. The CDR3 DNA reads TGCGCCAGCAGCCAAGAGCCCGGGACAGGCCCTCATTACGACGAGCAGTACTTC.

The J gene is TRBJ2-1, the V gene TRBV7-2; possibly TRBD1 for D (6 bases). Deletions cut 1 base from V and 9 bases from J, with 16 bases between. CDR3 length equals 15 residues. Germline V gene data show CDR1 as SGHTA and CDR2 as FQGNSA. This CDR3 is CASSLVPGESSEQFF. Here the CDR3 DNA reads TGTGCCAGCAGCTTAGTGCCAGGGGAGTCGAGTGAGCAGTTCTTC.

V and J are TRBV10-1 and TRBJ2-1, with 12 bases matching TRBD2. The CDR3 sequence is 15 residues long. With 3 bases clipped from V and 6 bases from J, the junction kept 3 bases outside the gene matches. Germline loops: CDR1 WNHNN, CDR2 SYGVQD (reference sequence). The CDR3 reads CASSERLAGVNEQFF. The CDR3 DNA follows: TGCGCCAGCAGTGAAAGACTAGCGGGAGTCAATGAGCAGTTCTTC.

V gene TRBV6-1 combines with J gene TRBJ1-2; D not resolved. Per the germline V gene, CDR1 is MNHNS and CDR2 is SASEGT. The CDR3 loop spans 15 amino acids. The germline V and J ends were trimmed by 2 bases and 0 bases, with 10 bases remaining between them. CDR3 DNA sequence: TGTGCCAGCAGTGAATTCAGGAACCCTAACTATGGCTACACCTTC. The encoded protein is CASSEFRNPNYGYTF.

The rearrangement joins TRBV5-1 to TRBJ2-1; D perhaps matches TRBD2 (6 bases). Germline V gene lookup returns CDR1 SGHRS and CDR2 YFSETQ. V dropped 5 bases and J dropped 0 bases, with 9 bases sitting between them. This CDR3 is 14 amino acids long. The CDR3 DNA sequence: TGCGCCAGCAGTAGCGGAAGCTCCTACAATGAGCAGTTCTTC. The encoded protein is CASSSGSSYNEQFF. The whole variable domain, remainder taken from reference TRBV5-1 and TRBJ2-1, is KAGVTQTPRYLIKTRGQQVTLSCSPISGHRSVSWYQQTPGQGLQFLFEYFSETQRNKGNFPGRFSGRQFSNSRSEMNVSTLELGDSALYLCASSSGSSYNEQFFGPGTRLTVL.

This clone has a single count. This sequence joins TRBV9 and TRBJ2-3; 13 positions match TRBD2. CDR3 length: 16 residues. V was pared by 4 bases and J by 2 bases, with 4 bases of the junction left unmatched. CDR1 and CDR2 from the germline V gene are SGDLS and YYNGEE. The CDR3 protein is CASSRGTSGTTDTQYF. The CDR3 bases are TGTGCCAGCAGCCGGGGGACTAGCGGGACCACAGATACGCAGTATTTT.

CDR3 in DNA: TGTGCCAGCAGCTCGACCCAGGCGGTCGGCTACACCTTC. Its protein is CASSSTQAVGYTF. V and J are TRBV7-9 and TRBJ1-2, with D unclear. The CDR3 is made up of 13 amino acids. V gave up 4 bases and J gave up 8 bases, with 14 bases separating them. Germline V CDR1 and CDR2: SEHNR, FQNEAQ (reference sequence).

The rearrangement uses TRBV7-9 and TRBJ1-4, with D hard to call. Trimming left V 3 bases short and J 5 bases short, with 10 bases between. The CDR3 sequence is 14 residues long. From germline, CDR1 is SEHNR and CDR2 FQNEAQ (reference sequence). The CDR3 loop is CASSFRDLNEKLFF. The CDR3, as DNA: TGTGCCAGCAGCTTCCGGGATTTAAATGAAAAACTGTTTTTT.

As concerns this clone: Other DNA sequences in this sample translate to the same CDR3. The genes are TRBV15 and TRBJ1-3; D unclear. Germline V gene data show CDR1 as LNHNV and CDR2 as YYDKDF (reference sequence). Trimming took off 1 base at V and 0 bases at J, with 10 bases between the two ends. The CDR3 has 16 residues. CDR3 sequence: CATSRARASSGNTIYF. In DNA, the CDR3 is TGTGCCACCAGCAGAGCCCGGGCGAGCTCTGGAAACACCATATATTTT.

CDR3 amino acids: CASSPGHLPTDTQYF. In DNA, the CDR3 is TGTGCCAGCAGTCCCGGACACCTGCCCACAGATACGCAGTATTTT. J is TRBJ2-3 and V is TRBV6-6, with a tentative D call TRBD1 (5 bases). Trimming cost V 5 bases and J 2 bases, with 14 bases left between them. Germline CDR1 is MNHNY and CDR2 is SVGAGI (reference sequence). This CDR3 has 15 amino acids.

The rearrangement uses TRBV9 and TRBJ2-3, with D perhaps TRBD1 (5 bases). Germline CDR1 and CDR2: SGDLS and YYNGEE. V was clipped by 4 bases and J by 0 bases, with 9 bases between them. The CDR3 consists of 14 residues. The CDR3 protein is CASSPGSSTDTQYF. The CDR3 DNA reads TGTGCCAGCAGCCCAGGGTCTAGCACAGATACGCAGTATTTT.

The V call is TRBV7-9, the J call TRBJ2-7; D unresolved. From germline, CDR1 is SEHNR and CDR2 FQNEAQ (reference sequence). CDR3 size: 12 residues. The V and J ends lost 1 base and 4 bases respectively, with 5 bases between them. This CDR3 is CASSLERYEQYF. CDR3 bases: TGTGCCAGCAGCTTAGAAAGGTACGAGCAGTACTTC.

The chain employs TRBV7-9 and TRBJ1-5; TRBD1 aligns across 9 bases. Germline CDR1 is SEHNR and CDR2 is FQNEAQ (reference sequence). V was clipped by 5 bases and J by 2 bases; unmatched bases: 1. This CDR3 contains 14 residues. CDR3: CASSRTGGNQPQHF. In nucleotides, the CDR3 is TGTGCCAGCAGCCGGACAGGGGGCAATCAGCCCCAGCATTTT.

The genes are TRBV6-5 and TRBJ2-1, with TRBD1 identical over 7 bases. The CDR3 is made up of 12 amino acids. Per the germline V gene, CDR1 is MNHEY and CDR2 is SVGAGI. Trimming removed 8 bases from V and 6 bases from J; junction bases left unmatched: 4. CDR3: CASGDSLNEQFF. In DNA, the CDR3 is TGTGCCAGCGGGGACAGCCTCAATGAGCAGTTCTTC.

The genes are TRBV15 and TRBJ1-3; 9 bases are shared with TRBD1. This CDR3 region has 14 residues. CDR1 and CDR2 from the germline V gene are LNHNV and YYDKDF (reference sequence). The V and J ends lost 4 bases and 6 bases, in that order; junction bases with no gene match: 4. The CDR3 sequence is CATSMDRGSNTIYF. The CDR3 DNA follows: TGTGCCACCAGCATGGACAGGGGTTCAAACACCATATATTTT.

V gene TRBV2 combines with J gene TRBJ2-1; 9 nucleotides line up with TRBD2. Germline loops: CDR1 SNHLY, CDR2 FYNNEI. Trimming at V came to 3 bases and at J to 9 bases, leaving 24 bases not matched to a gene. The CDR3 spans 20 residues. This CDR3 is CASSDPGQLPSGNRKGEQFF. The CDR3 DNA is TGTGCCAGCAGTGACCCTGGACAGCTGCCTAGCGGGAATCGTAAGGGTGAGCAGTTCTTC. Using reference TRBV2 and TRBJ2-1 for the parts outside the CDR3, the full variable domain is EPEVTQTPSHQVTQMGQEVILRCVPISNHLYFYWYRQILGQKVEFLVSFYNNEISEKSEIFDDQFSVERPDGSNFTLKIRSTKLEDSAMYFCASSDPGQLPSGNRKGEQFFGPGTRLTVL.

V and J are TRBV6-5 and TRBJ2-3; 8 nucleotides line up with TRBD2. Germline loops: CDR1 MNHEY, CDR2 SVGAGI. V lost 5 bases and J lost 2; bases outside the gene matches: 6. CDR3 length: 15 amino acids. The CDR3 loop is CASSVFSGTTDTQYF. DNA of the CDR3: TGTGCCAGCAGTGTGTTTAGCGGGACCACAGATACGCAGTATTTT.

The rearrangement links TRBV7-8 to TRBJ2-7, with 7 bases identical to TRBD1. Trimming took 7 bases from V and 6 from J; bases not matched to a gene: 12. The CDR3 is 14 residues long. Germline V CDR1 and CDR2: SGHVS, FQNEAQ. DNA for the CDR3: TGTGCCAGCATCAACAACAGGGGCCGCGGCGAGCAGTACTTC. Its translation: CASINNRGRGEQYF.

This sequence joins TRBV11-2 and TRBJ2-7; possibly TRBD1 or TRBD2 for D (5 bases each). The CDR3 length is 15 residues. Germline values: CDR1 SGHAT, CDR2 FQNNGV. Trimming cost V 1 base and J 5 bases, with 15 bases left between them. The CDR3 is CASSLGGNSLHEQYF. CDR3 nucleotide sequence: TGTGCCAGCAGCTTAGGGGGGAATTCGCTCCACGAGCAGTACTTC.

The V gene is TRBV21-1, the J gene TRBJ2-7; TRBD2, the table's D call, was not compared with the DNA. TRBV21-1 is a pseudogene locus. The CDR3 has 14 amino acids. The CDR3 protein is CASSKALSEYEQYF. CDR3 in DNA: TGTGCCAGCAGCAAAGCGCTTTCGGAGTACGAGCAGTACTTC.

The gene calls are TRBV7-6 and TRBJ2-3; D may be TRBD2 (5 bases). The germline V and J ends were trimmed by 5 bases and 2 bases, with 11 bases remaining between them. This CDR3 has 14 residues. CDR1 SGHVS and CDR2 FNYEAQ come from the germline V gene. CDR3 amino acids: CASSRGAATDTQYF. The CDR3 DNA reads as TGTGCCAGCAGCCGTGGAGCGGCCACAGATACGCAGTATTTT.

Comment on this clone: The junction and the germline gene differ at one end; a read error may be behind it. The gene calls are TRBV6-1 and TRBJ2-7; D is tentatively TRBD1 or TRBD2 (6 bases each). Looked up from germline, CDR1 is MNHNS and CDR2 is SASEGT. The CDR3 loop spans 16 amino acids. CDR3 DNA: TGTGCCAGCAGTCAAGCGGGTTGGCAGGGGCGACACGAGCAGTACTTC. Translation gives CASSQAGWQGRHEQYF.

The chain recombines TRBV13 with TRBJ2-7; D is ambiguous. Trimming shortened V by 5 bases and J by 1 base, and 15 bases separated the two germline ends. The CDR3 is 15 amino acids. Germline V gene data show CDR1 as PRHDT and CDR2 as FYEKMQ (reference sequence). CDR3 in DNA: TGTGCCAGCAGCAGGAGAGGCGTATTATCCTACGAGCAGTACTTC. It codes for CASSRRGVLSYEQYF.

CDR3 amino acids: CASSGFGGGLADTDTQYF. In DNA, the CDR3 is TGTGCCAGCAGCGGATTCGGGGGCGGACTAGCGGACACAGATACGCAGTATTTT. The genes are TRBV11-2 and TRBJ2-3; 10 positions agree with TRBD2. CDR3 size: 18 residues. V shed 5 bases and J 2 bases; nucleotides not matched to a gene: 13. Germline assignment: CDR1 SGHAT and CDR2 FQNNGV.

This chain joins TRBV7-2 and TRBJ2-5; no clear D gene. Trimming took 1 base from V and 4 from J, leaving 19 bases between them. The CDR3 runs 17 residues. Germline V gene lookup returns CDR1 SGHTA and CDR2 FQGNSA. In DNA form, the CDR3 reads TGTGCCAGCAGCTTAGTGGTTACCCGTGGCATTAGAGAGACCCAGTACTTC. Translating it yields CASSLVVTRGIRETQYF.

The chain employs TRBV30 and TRBJ1-4, with D unclear. There are 14 residues in the CDR3. From germline, CDR1 is GTSNPN and CDR2 SVGIG (reference sequence). V was cut by 7 bases and J by 8 bases, with 20 bases left in between. This CDR3 is CAFNAGSRREKLFF. The DNA of the CDR3 is TGTGCCTTTAACGCCGGGTCCAGGAGAGAAAAACTGTTTTTT.

The gene calls are TRBV9 and TRBJ2-4; TRBD2 matches at 9 bases. CDR3 length: 17 amino acids. After removal of 0 bases from V and 5 bases from J, the junction contained 9 bases not matched to a gene. Germline CDR1 is SGDLS and CDR2 is YYNGEE. The CDR3 loop is CASSVERAGGPENIQYF. The CDR3 bases are TGTGCCAGCAGCGTAGAGAGGGCGGGAGGGCCCGAAAACATTCAGTACTTC.

The gene calls are TRBV27 and TRBJ1-1, with D possibly matching TRBD1 (5 bases). Trimming stripped 6 bases from V and 0 bases from J, with 17 bases between. From germline, CDR1 is MNHEY and CDR2 SMNVEV (reference sequence). This CDR3 is built from 16 residues. The chain's CDR3 is CASRTNRDRLNTEAFF. The CDR3 DNA reads TGTGCCAGCAGGACAAACCGCGACAGACTGAACACTGAAGCTTTCTTT.